This T cell receptor beta chain was recovered during a study of Graves' ophthalmopathy and Graves' hyperthyroidism. RNA transcripts were the template, and TCR beta CDR3 regions were amplified from them. A first-round RT-PCR used HTBI primers, followed by a second-round multiplex PCR. TCRdb itself ran the multiplex PCR reads through MiXCR, one entry per CDR3 protein. The sample has 740,000 or so distinct CDR3 sequences; 40% are singletons. Ophthalmopathy in the donors was of moderate-to-severe activity, with CAS ≥3, NOSPECS ≥4 and duration under 3 months. Thyroid ultrasound, orbital computed tomography, TRAb, serum thyroxine and clinical symptoms formed the basis of diagnosis. Sampling under 12 ml of fresh peripheral blood provided the PBMCs. Remarks on this clonotype: What it binds is not known. A read error may produce the germline difference seen at one junction end.

General study findings and limits: Built on 13 signatures, a model told ophthalmopathy apart from stable hyperthyroidism with about 91% sensitivity and around 80% specificity.

This TCR was recovered from an adult man with Graves' ophthalmopathy. The specimen was peripheral blood.

CDR3 coding DNA: TGTGCCTGGAGCACCGTTCGCGGCAATCAGCCCCAGCATTTT. It codes for CAWSTVRGNQPQHF. The chain combines TRBV10-2 with TRBJ1-5; D unresolved. Germline V CDR1 and CDR2: WSHSY, SAAADI. The CDR3 is 14 residues long.